This TCR beta chain was sequenced during a study of cytomegalovirus exposure and HLA in healthy donors (dated by TCRdb to the late 2010s). With respect to the entire study: An earlier analysis of roughly 500 of the donors reported about 300 Gb of sequence data and around 120 million unique TCR beta sequences obtained from roughly 180 million T cells. A separate validation cohort of about 110 different subjects was used in addition to the roughly 700-subject first cohort. Because of strong linkage in the cohort, roughly five DR-DQ haplotypes were treated as single units for association and clustering. Across some 400 genotyped donors of the cohort, an average of approximately 220,000 unique TCR beta nucleotide sequences per donor were sequenced, and 15% to 20% of those sequences were non-productive. Every repertoire in the discovery cohort had been generated on one and the same sequencing platform. Class I and class II HLA loci were covered by the typing at four-digit resolution. A later genetic analysis used genome-wide SNP genotypes for about 65% of the roughly 670 donors, treating that subset as a discovery cohort. A later analysis re-examined previously published TCR beta repertoires from 610 or so donors and added high-resolution HLA genotyping to investigate patterns of TCR occurrence. Alongside the repertoire data, information on donor age, sex, ethnicity and CMV serostatus was compiled. Using immunosequencing, the study profiled T cell repertoires from 500 to 800 subjects and related those repertoires to cytomegalovirus serostatus. An early release covering 500 to 750 HLA-typed donors comprised about 300 gigabases of sequencing data and about 90 million unique TCR sequences. The study aimed to test whether cataloging public T cell receptors could reveal signatures of past pathogen exposure. The genetic ancestry cluster associated with self-reported Caucasian donors included 65% to 90% of the 398 genotyped donors. The later analysis used no new phenotypic data to find candidate immune exposures, relying instead on TCR beta sequences and their occurrence across donors. The study combined high-throughput TCR immunosequencing, statistical association of individual TCRs with disease status, and machine learning to predict cytomegalovirus infection status. Typing coverage differed by locus: A, B, C, DRB1 and DQB1 were typed in about 629-630 donors, DQA1 in about 550, DPA1 in 600 to 610, and DPB1 in approximately 450. An earlier analysis of several hundred of the donors used high-throughput TCR beta sequencing to judge whether each TCR beta V gene segment behaved as functional or pseudogenic. Overall study results and their limits: Three of the identified cytomegalovirus-associated TCR beta chains were confirmed in vitro to be specific for cytomegalovirus antigens. The only immune exposure information available for the cohort was CMV serostatus. A further reported finding was that TCR beta sequences accurately predicted the HLA-A and HLA-B alleles for most subjects in the first cohort. Broadly in line with IMGT annotations, most TCR beta V segments showed up in productive rearrangements about 87% or about 30% of the time in an earlier analysis of approximately 640 of the donors. In a later genetic analysis, fewer N-insertions in productive TCRs were reported among donors in an Asian-associated ancestry cluster than the roughly 700-donor mean. Sequencing depth was assumed to be roughly uniform across donors in the presence/absence analyses, though that assumption may not hold. HLA typing was unavailable for some donors at each locus, so association tests used only the typed subset. Specific HLA alleles were associated with about 17,000 TCR beta sequences at a false discovery rate of 0.05 in a later analysis. The earlier analysis of almost 600 of the donors excluded seventeen rarely observed V segments, including chromosome 9 orphons, because counts were too low. A cluster of highly shared sequence variants was judged likely to represent a technical artifact of the sequencing pipeline. An association between a missense DCLRE1C variant and V-gene and J-gene trimming of TCR beta chains was found in a later genetic analysis and replicated in an independent cohort. In a later analysis, HLA-associated TCR beta chains were found to be more clonally expanded and to have lower generation probabilities than equally common non-associated chains. When HLA alleles, especially DR and DQ, strongly co-occurred, TCR associations were difficult to assign to individual alleles. In this cohort, only TCR beta chains were sequenced, and detectable features were limited by the absence of alpha or paired-chain data. In a later analysis, TCR association rates were found to vary across HLA loci, with the most associated TCRs seen for DRB1 alleles and the fewest for HLA-C alleles. Some IMGT-functional V segments, including TRBV6-2 and TRBV6-3, could not be distinguished by the 87-base-pair reads and were therefore excluded. According to a later analysis, parvovirus B19, influenza, CMV and Epstein-Barr virus appeared linked to several top co-occurrence clusters. A later analysis found that most CMV-associated TCR beta chains appeared HLA-restricted, with HLA associations seemingly driven largely by CMV exposure. In the study, about 150 TCR beta chains were listed as associated with cytomegalovirus. Most TCR sequences were seen in very few donors, while some public TCRs were found in many individuals. The classifier was reported to diagnose cytomegalovirus status with high specificity and sensitivity in both the original cohort and the validation cohort. Correlated functional status among segregating V segments might be attributable to linkage disequilibrium, but an unknown experimental factor could not be ruled out. The authors suggested that the approach could potentially be generalized to other disease states and immunological phenotypes.

Taken from the germline V gene, the CDR1 and CDR2 loops are SGHTA and FQGNSA. The CDR3, from cysteine to phenylalanine, totals 16 residues. Solely the CDR3 DNA is kept, with 48 bases framed from the first base. V ends up 4 bases short and J 3 bases short, with an unmatched junction base count of 5. For this clone: Its cognate antigen has yet to be identified. The sample holds no much larger clone one base away, and base qualities are not on file.

In total, approximately 610 healthy bone marrow donors made up the cohort. Cohort members were all nominally healthy when sampled, although unrecorded immune exposures were likely present. The donor was CMV seronegative and was included in the group of 352 seronegative cohort members. A peripheral blood sample was collected from each donor, and TCR beta sequencing was performed on peripheral blood mononuclear cells. Genomic DNA extraction from the blood cell samples was performed with the Qiagen DNeasy Blood Extraction Kit. Library preparation employed the immunoSEQ multiplex PCR assay. For the multiplex PCR, a mixture combining 60 forward primers for TCR Vbeta segments and 13 reverse primers for TCR Jbeta segments was used. The CDR3 region of rearranged TCR beta genes was amplified from genomic DNA with a multiplex PCR assay. The amplified TCR beta libraries were sequenced on the Illumina HiSeq System as 87-base-pair reads. The paper's data handling went like this. In a later analysis, roughly 80 million unique TCR beta chains were counted across the roughly 610 repertoires, and roughly 9.9 million of these chains were shared by at least two donors. Raw reads were error-corrected and collapsed into unique sequences with a nearest-neighbor algorithm that merged closely related sequences to remove PCR and sequencing errors. To assign V, D and J gene segments, CDR3 sequences were aligned to IMGT reference sequences. For a sequence to be retained, a match of at least six nucleotides was required to both a V gene segment and a J gene segment. Rearrangements were classified as productive when the CDR3 lacked stop codons and remained in frame with V and J, and all other rearrangements were classified as non-productive. Following IMGT convention, CDR3 was defined as the stretch from the second conserved V-encoded cysteine up to the conserved J-encoded phenylalanine. In an earlier analysis of 500 to 650 of the donors, sequences lacking an unambiguous match to a single V gene segment were excluded. An earlier analysis of fewer than 750 of the donors classified V segments as functional when productive rearrangements were above 56.7% and as segregating when the standard deviation between donors was above 5%. To diagnose cytomegalovirus status from the catalog of TCR beta chain sequences, a statistical classification framework was built. V and J gene assignment, in a later analysis, came from comparing TCR nucleotide sequences with IMGT/GENE-DB human TR gene sequences. A later analysis assigned CDR3 sequences and most-parsimonious VDJ recombination scenarios with the TCRdist pipeline. A later analysis defined each TCR beta chain by its CDR3 amino acid sequence plus V-gene family, and excluded reads lacking a unique V-gene family. As a way to deal with suspected cross-contamination and a sequencing artifact, a later analysis dropped approximately 590 nucleotide sequences that were highly shared and had low generation probability. For each public chain, a later analysis derived a clonal expansion index from normalized ranks of inferred template counts within each repertoire. Generation probabilities in a later analysis came from a VDJ recombination model fitted to out-of-frame rearrangements, and those results were checked against IGoR. In a later analysis, TCR-TCR, TCR-HLA and TCR-CMV co-occurrence was scored with hypergeometric tests, and a repertoire-size bias correction was applied to TCR pairs. A later analysis estimated false discovery rates by permuting HLA or CMV assignments 20 times. A later analysis grouped co-occurring TCRs with DBSCAN, adding TCRdist sequence similarity when clustering within HLA-allele-positive subsets. Repertoires with fewer than 30,000 or more than 120,000 public chains were left out of co-occurrence clustering, as were a few repertoires with anomalous nucleotide sharing. TCRdb obtained this table from immuneACCESS and retained in-frame rearrangements with V and J assigned. These tables miss some clones; where compared with another copy, unresolved V genes account for less than half of the shortfall, and the remainder is unexplained. V and J calls and clone size follow that table, whereas D and trimming were derived from the DNA. Across this sample there are over 200,000 clones, with approximately 90% seen only once. Of the sample, 0.9% to 1.1% is held by the ten largest clones.

The V and J genes are TRBV7-2 and TRBJ2-7, with 14 junctional bases fitting TRBD2. This TCR derives from a woman between 18 and 29 years old in good health and CMV-seronegative. Sequencing used PBMCs. The CDR3 loop reads CASSSRLAGGFYEQYF. The nucleotide sequence is given as TGTGCCAGCAGCTCTAGACTAGCGGGAGGGTTCTACGAGCAGTACTTC.